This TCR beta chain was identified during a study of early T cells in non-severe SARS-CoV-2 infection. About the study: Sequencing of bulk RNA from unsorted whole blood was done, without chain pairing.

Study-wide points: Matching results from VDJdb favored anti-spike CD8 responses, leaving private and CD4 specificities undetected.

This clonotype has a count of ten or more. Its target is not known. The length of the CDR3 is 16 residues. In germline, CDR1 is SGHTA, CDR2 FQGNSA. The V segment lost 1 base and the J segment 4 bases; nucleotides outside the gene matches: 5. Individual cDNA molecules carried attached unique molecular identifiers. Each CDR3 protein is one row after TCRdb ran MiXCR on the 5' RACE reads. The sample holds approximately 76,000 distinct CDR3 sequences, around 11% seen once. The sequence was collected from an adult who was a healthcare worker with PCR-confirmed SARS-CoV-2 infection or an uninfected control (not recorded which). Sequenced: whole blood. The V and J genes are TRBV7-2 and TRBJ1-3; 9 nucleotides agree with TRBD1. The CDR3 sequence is CASSLGGTGRGNTIYF. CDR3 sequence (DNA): TGTGCCAGCAGCTTAGGGGGGACAGGGAGGGGAAACACCATATATTTT.